The rows below give T cell receptor beta chains drawn from one sample of a study of identifying expanded T cells in peripheral blood. TCRdb keeps only in-frame clones here, not all; method: immunoSEQ multiplex PCR. This sample has 75,000 to 90,000 clones, with about 87% found just once. Sequences were obtained from blood. The receptor source for this set is a person aged 18-70 years in good health. Each CDR3 is given with its conserved first and last residue. D genes are given only for firm matches. Clone size is shown for a subset of rows, as once, few, many or a class of expanded clone.

D	V	J	size	CDR3	DNA
NA	TRBV2	TRBJ1-5	NA	CASREGPSQPQHF	TGTGCCAGCAGGGAGGGACCTAGTCAGCCCCAGCATTTT
NA	TRBV7-3	TRBJ1-6	NA	CASSKSGNSPLHF	TGTGCCAGCAGCAAATCAGGGAATTCACCCCTCCACTTT
TRBD2	TRBV7-2	TRBJ2-5	NA	CASSLAGDVKTQYF	TGTGCCAGCAGCCTGGCGGGGGATGTTAAGACCCAGTACTTC
NA	TRBV7-2	TRBJ2-3	NA	CASSLTPGIDTQYF	TGTGCCAGCAGCTTAACCCCGGGCATAGATACGCAGTATTTT
NA	TRBV28	TRBJ1-4	NA	CASSRAGASNEKLFF	TGTGCCAGCAGCAGGGCGGGGGCGTCTAATGAAAAACTGTTTTTT
TRBD1	TRBV19	TRBJ1-1	NA	CASSIGTGALNTEAFF	TGTGCCAGTAGTATAGGAACAGGGGCCTTGAACACTGAAGCTTTCTTT
NA	TRBV5-1	TRBJ2-1	many	CASSLGTFNEQFF	TGCGCCAGCAGCTTGGGGACTTTCAATGAGCAGTTCTTC
NA	TRBV7-9	TRBJ2-1	NA	CASSSTGYEQFF	TGTGCCAGCAGCTCCACAGGGTATGAGCAGTTCTTC
NA	TRBV11-1	TRBJ2-2	NA	CASTPTGTASTGELFF	TGTGCCAGCACCCCAACTGGGACGGCAAGCACCGGGGAGCTGTTTTTT
NA	TRBV11-2	TRBJ2-5	NA	CASSSGDQETQYF	TGTGCCAGCAGCTCGGGGGACCAAGAGACCCAGTACTTC
NA	TRBV30	TRBJ1-3	NA	CAWRGVGQIFSGNTIYF	TGTGCCTGGAGAGGAGTAGGACAGATTTTTTCTGGAAACACCATATATTTT
TRBD1	TRBV14	TRBJ2-7	NA	CASSPLTGTGTYEQYF	TGTGCCAGCAGCCCTCTAACCGGGACAGGTACCTACGAGCAGTACTTC
TRBD1	TRBV9	TRBJ2-2	NA	CASSPPGTGRAGELFF	TGTGCCAGCAGCCCACCCGGGACAGGGCGGGCCGGGGAGCTGTTTTTT
NA	TRBV30	TRBJ1-1	NA	CAWSVTGLEAFF	TGTGCCTGGAGTGTAACAGGGCTTGAAGCTTTCTTT
NA	TRBV6-6	TRBJ1-2	NA	CASSPIETNYGYTF	TGTGCCAGCAGTCCGATAGAAACTAACTATGGCTACACCTTC
NA	TRBV11-3	TRBJ1-1	NA	CASSLDGVTEAFF	TGTGCCAGCAGCTTAGATGGGGTCACTGAAGCTTTCTTT
NA	TRBV9	TRBJ2-5	NA	CASSVGQETQYF	TGTGCCAGCAGCGTAGGGCAAGAGACCCAGTACTTC
TRBD1	TRBV19	TRBJ2-2	NA	CASSIGLTGVSDTGELFF	TGTGCCAGTAGTATCGGACTGACAGGGGTTTCGGACACCGGGGAGCTGTTTTTT
NA	TRBV27	TRBJ1-5	NA	CASSPFGGSNQPQHF	TGTGCCAGCAGCCCATTCGGGGGGAGCAATCAGCCCCAGCATTTT
NA	TRBV29-1	TRBJ1-1	NA	CSVEVKGTEAFF	TGCAGCGTTGAAGTTAAGGGCACTGAAGCTTTCTTT
NA	TRBV10-3	TRBJ1-3	NA	CAIRPLPAGPGNTIYF	TGTGCCATCAGACCACTCCCTGCAGGGCCTGGAAACACCATATATTTT
TRBD1	TRBV29-1	TRBJ1-1	NA	CSVSPGGTGEAFF	TGCAGCGTTAGCCCAGGGGGCACCGGTGAAGCTTTCTTT
NA	TRBV4-1	TRBJ1-2	NA	CASSSSRRGPNYGYTF	TGCGCCAGCAGCTCATCCCGTCGAGGTCCCAACTATGGCTACACCTTC
TRBD1	TRBV7-9	TRBJ1-2	NA	CASSHRDSYGYTF	TGTGCCAGCAGCCACCGGGACAGCTATGGCTACACCTTC
TRBD1	TRBV2	TRBJ1-5	few	CASQGQSNQPQHF	TGTGCCAGCCAGGGACAGAGTAATCAGCCCCAGCATTTT
NA	TRBV4-1	TRBJ1-1	NA	CASSSKTGGLGTEAFF	TGCGCCAGCAGCTCTAAAACCGGGGGGTTGGGCACTGAAGCTTTCTTT
TRBD1	TRBV30	TRBJ1-6	NA	CAWTKLAGQGTPLHF	TGTGCCTGGACTAAGCTGGCGGGACAGGGGACACCCCTCCACTTT
TRBD1	TRBV5-1	TRBJ2-2	NA	CASSWPTGDTGELFF	TGCGCCAGCAGCTGGCCGACAGGGGACACCGGGGAGCTGTTTTTT
NA	TRBV4-1	TRBJ2-3	NA	CASSQERNRKDTQYF	TGCGCCAGCAGCCAAGAGAGAAACAGAAAAGATACGCAGTATTTT
TRBD1	TRBV30	TRBJ1-4	NA	CAWSAPGQGNEKLFF	TGTGCCTGGAGCGCACCGGGACAGGGAAATGAAAAACTGTTTTTT
NA	TRBV6-5	TRBJ2-1	once	CASSYSERGEQFF	TGTGCCAGCAGTTACTCCGAGCGTGGTGAGCAGTTCTTC
NA	TRBV30	TRBJ2-2	NA	CALEGTGELFF	TGTGCCTTGGAGGGTACCGGGGAGCTGTTTTTT
TRBD2	TRBV2	TRBJ2-7	once	CASGTSLFYEQYF	TGTGCCAGCGGGACTAGTCTTTTCTACGAGCAGTACTTC
TRBD1	TRBV6-5	TRBJ1-2	NA	CASSYSGQGIYGYTF	TGTGCCAGCAGTTACTCCGGACAGGGGATCTATGGCTACACCTTC
TRBD2	TRBV13	TRBJ2-3	NA	CASSCGLAGVTDTQYF	TGTGCCAGCAGCTGTGGACTAGCGGGTGTTACAGATACGCAGTATTTT
NA	TRBV9	TRBJ2-1	NA	CASSVGGEQFF	TGTGCCAGCAGCGTAGGGGGTGAGCAGTTCTTC
TRBD1	TRBV5-1	TRBJ2-7	NA	CASSAGTGLSYEQYF	TGCGCCAGCAGCGCGGGGACAGGGCTCTCCTACGAGCAGTACTTC
NA	TRBV6-5	TRBJ1-2	few	CASRKTANYGYTF	TGTGCCAGCAGGAAGACAGCTAACTATGGCTACACCTTC
NA	TRBV5-1	TRBJ1-1	NA	CASRGGGEAFF	TGCGCCAGCAGGGGGGGAGGTGAAGCTTTCTTT
TRBD1	TRBV7-9	TRBJ2-7	NA	CASSLDRDRGLYEQYF	TGTGCCAGCAGCTTGGACCGGGACAGGGGGCTTTACGAGCAGTACTTC
NA	TRBV19	TRBJ2-7	NA	CASRGRQGSSYEQYF	TGTGCCAGTAGGGGTCGGCAGGGTAGCTCCTACGAGCAGTACTTC
NA	TRBV10-3	TRBJ1-5	NA	CAISDPRLGQLNQPQHF	TGTGCCATCAGTGACCCCCGGTTGGGGCAGCTCAATCAGCCCCAGCATTTT
NA	TRBV10-3	TRBJ1-3	NA	CAISEEGSSGNTIYF	TGTGCCATCAGTGAGGAGGGTAGCTCTGGAAACACCATATATTTT
NA	TRBV7-9	TRBJ2-5	NA	CASSADTGTFGETQYF	TGTGCCAGCAGCGCGGACACCGGGACCTTCGGTGAGACCCAGTACTTC
NA	TRBV7-9	TRBJ1-5	few	CASSLAGSNQPQHF	TGTGCCAGCAGCTTAGCCGGTAGCAATCAGCCCCAGCATTTT
NA	TRBV4-2	TRBJ1-2	once	CASSQVSGQPLPSYGYTF	TGTGCCAGCAGCCAGGTATCTGGCCAACCCTTGCCGTCTTATGGCTACACCTTC
NA	TRBV6-1	TRBJ1-1	NA	CASRGSLNTEAFF	TGTGCCAGCAGAGGCAGTCTGAACACTGAAGCTTTCTTT
TRBD1	TRBV5-4	TRBJ1-2	NA	CASSQGQGAYGYTF	TGTGCCAGCAGCCAAGGACAGGGGGCCTATGGCTACACCTTC